This record concerns one TCR delta chain sequence. The amino acid sequence in TCRdb belongs to a much larger clone and departs from this DNA's translation at residue 6, likely a sequencing read error; the sequence shown is translated from the DNA. This sample was taken from a study of gamma-delta chains in newborns, infants, children. For the study at large: Microbial exposure reportedly drives polyclonal innate γδ T cell expansion after birth.

TCRdb re-called clones from the reads via CATT. The sample contains more than 750 delta-chain clones, more than 1.5% of which appear only once. Deletions cut 2 bases from V and 0 bases from J, with 18 bases between. The germline gives CDR1 GEAIGNYY, CDR2 EKD. The CDR3 spans 17 residues. The sequence derives from a child in good health. The chain joins TRDV2 to TRDJ1, with D possibly being TRDD3 (6 bases). The sequencing sample was made of blood. CDR3 nucleotide sequence: TGTGCCTGTGACAAACGGGGGGACCGGGGGAACACCGATAAACTCATCTTT. Encoded protein: CACDKRGDRGNTDKLIF.